The rows below give T cell receptor beta chains drawn from one sample of a study of T cells after yellow fever vaccination. From the 5' RACE reads, TCRdb called clonotypes with MiXCR, one entry per CDR3 protein. The table lists more than 55,000 distinct CDR3 sequences, 7.4% of them singletons. The specimen comprised CD8+ T cells sorted from PBMCs, sampled 15 days after the yellow fever booster vaccination. Receptor source: a young man who received the YFV17D yellow fever vaccine. The CDR3 runs from the conserved cysteine through the conserved F or W. A D gene is named only where the DNA matches it firmly. Size tells how often a clone was seen (once, few, many) or the class of an expanded clone, and some rows leave it out.

V gene	clone size	D gene	J gene	CDR3 DNA	CDR3 protein
TRBV4-3	many	-	TRBJ2-1	TGCGCCAGCAGCCAAGGGGGCTCCTACAATGAGCAGTTCTTC	CASSQGGSYNEQFF
TRBV29-1	many	-	TRBJ2-1	TGCAGCGTTCCCCCGGCCAAGGGCTCCTACAATGAGCAGTTCTTC	CSVPPAKGSYNEQFF
TRBV7-3	many	-	TRBJ1-1	TGTGCCAGCAGCTCTGGGGGGACTGAAGCTTTCTTT	CASSSGGTEAFF
TRBV9	many	-	TRBJ2-3	TGTGCCAGCGGCGTAGTAGGGTGGGAGAAGGATACGCAGTATTTT	CASGVVGWEKDTQYF
TRBV7-2	many	TRBD2	TRBJ2-3	TGTGCCAGCAGCTTAGTTTCGGGAGGTGCCACAGATACGCAGTATTTT	CASSLVSGGATDTQYF
TRBV5-5	many	-	TRBJ1-5	TGTGCCAGCAGCTCTTGGGGCACACAGCCCCAGCATTTT	CASSSWGTQPQHF
TRBV20-1	many	TRBD2	TRBJ2-2	TGCAGTGCTAGGGGACTAGCGGGGGTGAACACCGGGGAGCTGTTTTTT	CSARGLAGVNTGELFF
TRBV9	many	TRBD2	TRBJ2-2	TGTGCCAGCGGGGGGGGATCGCCCACCGGGGAGCTGTTTTTT	CASGGGSPTGELFF
TRBV2	many	TRBD2	TRBJ2-3	TGTGCCAGCCCGAACGCTAGCGGGATACTAAATACGCAGTATTTT	CASPNASGILNTQYF
TRBV20-1	many	TRBD2	TRBJ2-1	TGCAGTGCTAGAGGGTTAGCGGGAATCTACAATGAGCAGTTCTTC	CSARGLAGIYNEQFF
TRBV30	many	-	TRBJ2-1	TGTGCCTGGAGTACGACAGCAGACAATGAGCAGTTCTTC	CAWSTTADNEQFF
TRBV29-1	many	-	TRBJ2-1	TGCAGCGTTGTGATTATGGATAATGAGCAGTTCTTC	CSVVIMDNEQFF
TRBV7-2	-	-	TRBJ2-5	TGTGCCAGCAGCTTAGCTGGACCCCTGCGCCCAGCGCGGGGGACCCAGTACTTC	CASSLAGPLRPARGTQYF
TRBV5-1	many	-	TRBJ1-2	TGCGCCAGCAGCTTGGGTTATGGCTACACCTTC	CASSLGYGYTF
TRBV7-6	many	-	TRBJ2-7	TGTGCCAGCAGCTTTGGCGAACCTAGGGCCTCCTACGAGCAGTACTTC	CASSFGEPRASYEQYF
TRBV7-2	many	-	TRBJ2-7	TGTGCCAGCAGAAAGGACCAAGCCTACGAGCAGTACTTC	CASRKDQAYEQYF
TRBV4-3	few	TRBD1	TRBJ2-7	TGCGCCAGCAGCCCAGGGGGAGAGTACGAGCAGTACTTC	CASSPGGEYEQYF
TRBV20-1	many	-	TRBJ2-7	TGCAGTGCTGCCACCGAAGCCCACGAGCAGTACTTC	CSAATEAHEQYF
TRBV7-9	-	-	TRBJ2-2	TGTGCCAGCAGCTTAGCGCAGGGAAACACCGGGGAGCTGTTTTTT	CASSLAQGNTGELFF
TRBV6-5	many	-	TRBJ2-7	TGTGCCAGCAGTTACGAGTCGCTTTCCTACGAGCAGTACTTC	CASSYESLSYEQYF
TRBV19	many	TRBD1	TRBJ2-1	TGTGCCACCGAGGGACAGACGGTTCATGAGCAGTTCTTC	CATEGQTVHEQFF
TRBV3-1	many	-	TRBJ2-1	TGTGCCAGCAGCCAAGAGAGGGGGTGGGAGCAGTTCTTC	CASSQERGWEQFF
TRBV6-5	many	TRBD2	TRBJ2-1	TGTGCCAGCAGACCCCGGGGACTAGCGGTCAATGAGCAGTTCTTC	CASRPRGLAVNEQFF
TRBV27	many	TRBD2	TRBJ2-2	TGTGCCAGCAGTTTATTTGGCGGGAGGAATGCGAACACCGGGGAGCTGTTTTTT	CASSLFGGRNANTGELFF
TRBV29-1	-	TRBD2	TRBJ2-5	TGCAGCGTTGAGGGGACTAGCGGCTACAGCGAGACCCAGTACTTC	CSVEGTSGYSETQYF
TRBV7-2	many	TRBD2	TRBJ2-7	TGTGCCAGCAGCTTAGAGCGGGAGGGTGCCTACGAGCAGTACTTC	CASSLEREGAYEQYF
TRBV7-2	many	-	TRBJ1-5	TGTGCCAGCAGCTTAAGCTCGGGTCAGCCCCAGCATTTT	CASSLSSGQPQHF
TRBV28	many	-	TRBJ2-6	TGTGCCAGCAGTTCGGACCCTGGGGCCAACGTCCTGACTTTC	CASSSDPGANVLTF
TRBV28	many	-	TRBJ2-7	TGTGCCAGCAGTTTAACCGGTTACTCCTACGAGCAGTACTTC	CASSLTGYSYEQYF
TRBV10-2	many	TRBD1	TRBJ2-7	TGCGCCAGCAGTGACAGGGGGCCAAACTACGAGCAGTACTTC	CASSDRGPNYEQYF
TRBV5-1	many	-	TRBJ2-1	TGCGCCAGCAGCCCCCAGATGGGCGGTAATGAGCAGTTCTTC	CASSPQMGGNEQFF
TRBV3-1	many	-	TRBJ1-6	TGTGCCAGCAGCCCTCGGGAGGTTAATTCACCCCTCCACTTT	CASSPREVNSPLHF
TRBV11-2	many	-	TRBJ2-2	TGTGCCAGCAGCTTACCGACAGCTTTGGGCACCGGGGAGCTGTTTTTT	CASSLPTALGTGELFF
TRBV18	many	-	TRBJ2-1	TGTGCCAGCTCCCTCCTGGGGGGGCCCGGCAATGAGCAGTTCTTC	CASSLLGGPGNEQFF
TRBV7-9	many	-	TRBJ2-3	TGTGCCAGCACCCTAGGGGCGGCATACACAGATACGCAGTATTTT	CASTLGAAYTDTQYF
TRBV4-1	many	TRBD1	TRBJ1-1	TGCGCCAGCAGCCAAGAACCAGGGGGGAGCACTGAAGCTTTCTTT	CASSQEPGGSTEAFF
TRBV12-3/TRBV12-4	many	TRBD1	TRBJ2-1	TGTGCCAGCAGTCATACAGGGGGCTACAATGAGCAGTTCTTC	CASSHTGGYNEQFF